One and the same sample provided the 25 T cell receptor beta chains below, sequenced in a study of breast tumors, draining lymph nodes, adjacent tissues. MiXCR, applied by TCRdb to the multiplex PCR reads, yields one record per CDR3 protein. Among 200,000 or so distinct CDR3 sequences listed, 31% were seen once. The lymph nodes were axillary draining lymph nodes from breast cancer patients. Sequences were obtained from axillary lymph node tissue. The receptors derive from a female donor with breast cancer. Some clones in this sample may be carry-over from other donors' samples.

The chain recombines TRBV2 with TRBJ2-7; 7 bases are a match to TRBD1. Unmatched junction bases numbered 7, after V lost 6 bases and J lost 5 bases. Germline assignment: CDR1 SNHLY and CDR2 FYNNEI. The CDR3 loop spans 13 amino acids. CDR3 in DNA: TGTGCCAGCAGACACAGGGGTTTAAACGAGCAGTACTTC. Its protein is CASRHRGLNEQYF.

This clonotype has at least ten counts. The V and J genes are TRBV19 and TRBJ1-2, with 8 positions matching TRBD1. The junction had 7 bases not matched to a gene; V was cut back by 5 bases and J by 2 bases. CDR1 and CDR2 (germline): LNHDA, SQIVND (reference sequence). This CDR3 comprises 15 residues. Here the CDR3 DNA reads TGTGCCAGTAGTTACTCCGGACAGGGAAACTATGGCTACACCTTC. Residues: CASSYSGQGNYGYTF.

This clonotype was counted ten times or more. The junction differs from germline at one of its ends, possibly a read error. CDR3 protein: CASRGGQGNSPLHF. Written as DNA, the CDR3 is TGCGCCAGCAGGGGTGGGCAGGGGAATTCCCCCCTCCACTTT. The chain combines TRBV5-1 with TRBJ1-6; possible D gene TRBD1, 6 bases. From germline, CDR1 is SGHRS and CDR2 YFSETQ. The CDR3 spans 14 residues.

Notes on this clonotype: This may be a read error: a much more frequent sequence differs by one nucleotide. CDR3 sequence (DNA): TGTGCCGGTCATAAAGACAGGGTCGAGGAGCAGTTCTTC. Protein product: CAGHKDRVEEQFF. The V gene is TRBV6-1, the J gene TRBJ2-1; 7 positions agree with TRBD1. The V gene end was trimmed by 11 bases and the J gene end by 10 bases; junction bases not matched to a gene: 14. CDR1 MNHNS and CDR2 SASEGT come from the germline V gene. The CDR3 has 13 residues.

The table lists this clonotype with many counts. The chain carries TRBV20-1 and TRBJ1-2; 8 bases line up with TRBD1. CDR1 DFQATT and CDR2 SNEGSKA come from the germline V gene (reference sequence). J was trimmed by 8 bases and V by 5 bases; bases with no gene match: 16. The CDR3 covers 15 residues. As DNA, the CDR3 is TGCAGTGCTCCCGGACAGGGTAAACACTATGGCGGCTACACCTTC. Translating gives CSAPGQGKHYGGYTF.

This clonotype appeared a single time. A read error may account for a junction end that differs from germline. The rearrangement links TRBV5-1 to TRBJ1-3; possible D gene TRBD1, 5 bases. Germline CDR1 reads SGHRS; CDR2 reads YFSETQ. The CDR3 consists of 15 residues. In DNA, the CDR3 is TGTGCCAACAGCTCCAGGGCGTCGGGTGGAAACACCATATATTTT. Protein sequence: CANSSRASGGNTIYF.

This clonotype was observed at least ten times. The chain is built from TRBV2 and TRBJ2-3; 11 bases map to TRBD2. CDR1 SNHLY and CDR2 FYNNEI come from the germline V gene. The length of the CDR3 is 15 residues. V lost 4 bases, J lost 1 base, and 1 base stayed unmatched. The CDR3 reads CASSAGLAGTDTQYF. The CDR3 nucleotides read TGTGCCAGCAGTGCGGGACTAGCGGGCACAGATACGCAGTATTTT.

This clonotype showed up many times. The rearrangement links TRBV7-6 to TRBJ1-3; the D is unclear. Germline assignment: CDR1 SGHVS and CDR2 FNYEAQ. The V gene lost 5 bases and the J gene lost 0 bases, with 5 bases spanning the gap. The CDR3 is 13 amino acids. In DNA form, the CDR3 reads TGTGCCAGCAGCCAAAACTCTGGAAACACCATATATTTT. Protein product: CASSQNSGNTIYF.

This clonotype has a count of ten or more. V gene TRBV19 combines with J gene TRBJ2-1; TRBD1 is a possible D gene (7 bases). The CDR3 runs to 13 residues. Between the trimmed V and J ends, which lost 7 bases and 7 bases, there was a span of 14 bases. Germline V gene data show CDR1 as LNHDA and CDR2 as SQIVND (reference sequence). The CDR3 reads CASTGDSWNEQFF. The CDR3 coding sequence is TGTGCCAGTACGGGGGACAGTTGGAATGAGCAGTTCTTC.

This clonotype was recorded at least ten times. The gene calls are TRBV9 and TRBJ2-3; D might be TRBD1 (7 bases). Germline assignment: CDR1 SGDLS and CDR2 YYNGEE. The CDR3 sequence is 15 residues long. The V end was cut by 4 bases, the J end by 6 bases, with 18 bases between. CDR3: CASSFDREVSDTQYF. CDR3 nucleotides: TGTGCCAGCAGCTTCGACAGGGAGGTGTCGGATACGCAGTATTTT.

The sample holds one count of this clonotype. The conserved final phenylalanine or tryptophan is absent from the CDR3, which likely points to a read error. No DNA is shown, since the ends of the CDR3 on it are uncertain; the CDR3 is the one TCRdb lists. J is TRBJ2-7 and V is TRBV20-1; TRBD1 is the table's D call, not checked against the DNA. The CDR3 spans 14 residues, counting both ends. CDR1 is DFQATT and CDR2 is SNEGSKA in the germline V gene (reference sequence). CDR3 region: CSAPGQGAVYERYL.

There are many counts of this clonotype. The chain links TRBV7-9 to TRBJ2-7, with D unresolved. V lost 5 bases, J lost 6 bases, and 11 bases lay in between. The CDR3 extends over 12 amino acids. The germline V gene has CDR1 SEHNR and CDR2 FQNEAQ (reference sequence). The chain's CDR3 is CASSGYNREQYF. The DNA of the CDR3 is TGTGCCAGCAGCGGATATAATCGCGAGCAGTACTTC.

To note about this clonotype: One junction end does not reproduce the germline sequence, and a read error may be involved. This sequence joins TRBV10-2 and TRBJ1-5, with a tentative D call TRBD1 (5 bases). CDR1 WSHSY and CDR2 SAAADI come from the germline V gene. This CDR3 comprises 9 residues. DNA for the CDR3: TGCGCCAGTGTACCGGGACTAGCTTTT. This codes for CASVPGLAF.

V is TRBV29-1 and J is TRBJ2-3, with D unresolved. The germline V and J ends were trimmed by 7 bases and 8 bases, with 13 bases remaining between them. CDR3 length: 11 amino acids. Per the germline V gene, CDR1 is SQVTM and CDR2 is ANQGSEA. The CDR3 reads CSDDRRGTQYF. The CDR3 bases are TGCAGCGATGACCGGAGAGGTACGCAGTATTTT.

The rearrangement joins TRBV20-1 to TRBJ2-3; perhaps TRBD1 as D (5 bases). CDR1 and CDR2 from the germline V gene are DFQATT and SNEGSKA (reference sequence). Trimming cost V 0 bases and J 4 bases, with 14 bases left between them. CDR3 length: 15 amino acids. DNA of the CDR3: TGCAGTGCTAGAGATTTGGCAGGGATTGCAGATACGCAGTATTTT. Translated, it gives CSARDLAGIADTQYF.

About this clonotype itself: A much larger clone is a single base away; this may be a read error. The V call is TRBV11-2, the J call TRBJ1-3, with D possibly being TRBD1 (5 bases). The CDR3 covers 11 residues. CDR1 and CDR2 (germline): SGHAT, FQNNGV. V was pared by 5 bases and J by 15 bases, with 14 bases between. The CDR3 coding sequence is TGTGCCAGCAGCCCAGGGTTTGCCACATATTTT. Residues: CASSPGFATYF.

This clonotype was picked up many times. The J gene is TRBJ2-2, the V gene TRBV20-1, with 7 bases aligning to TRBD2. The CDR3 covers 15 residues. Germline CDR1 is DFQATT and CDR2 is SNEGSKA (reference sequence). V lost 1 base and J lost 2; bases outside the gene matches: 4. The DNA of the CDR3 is TGCAGTGCTAGAGCGGGAGGCCTCAACACCGGGGAGCTGTTTTTT. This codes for CSARAGGLNTGELFF.

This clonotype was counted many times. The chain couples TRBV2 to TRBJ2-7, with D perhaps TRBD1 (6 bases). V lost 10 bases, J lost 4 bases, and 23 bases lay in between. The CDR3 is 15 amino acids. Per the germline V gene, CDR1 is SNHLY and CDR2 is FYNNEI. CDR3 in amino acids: CATRQEIDPGYEQYF. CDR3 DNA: TGTGCCACCAGACAGGAGATAGACCCTGGGTACGAGCAGTACTTC.

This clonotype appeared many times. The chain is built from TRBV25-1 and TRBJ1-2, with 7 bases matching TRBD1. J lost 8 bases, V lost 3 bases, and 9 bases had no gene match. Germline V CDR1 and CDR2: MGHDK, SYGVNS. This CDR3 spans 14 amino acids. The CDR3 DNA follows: TGTGCCAGCAGTGAGGGGACAGTGGAGGAAGGCTACACCTTC. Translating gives CASSEGTVEEGYTF.

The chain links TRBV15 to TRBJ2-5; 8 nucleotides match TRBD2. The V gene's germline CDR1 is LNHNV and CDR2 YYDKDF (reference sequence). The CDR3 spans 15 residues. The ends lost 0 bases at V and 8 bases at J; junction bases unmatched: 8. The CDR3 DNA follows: TGTGCCACCAGCAGAGATCAGGGGACTAGGGATACCCAGTACTTC. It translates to CATSRDQGTRDTQYF.

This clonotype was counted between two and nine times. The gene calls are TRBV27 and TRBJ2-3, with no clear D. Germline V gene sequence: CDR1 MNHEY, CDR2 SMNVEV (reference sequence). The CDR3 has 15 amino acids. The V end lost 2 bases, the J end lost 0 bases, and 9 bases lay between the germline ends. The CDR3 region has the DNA TGTGCCAGCAGTTTAAATGACCCTAGCACAGATACGCAGTATTTT. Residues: CASSLNDPSTDTQYF.

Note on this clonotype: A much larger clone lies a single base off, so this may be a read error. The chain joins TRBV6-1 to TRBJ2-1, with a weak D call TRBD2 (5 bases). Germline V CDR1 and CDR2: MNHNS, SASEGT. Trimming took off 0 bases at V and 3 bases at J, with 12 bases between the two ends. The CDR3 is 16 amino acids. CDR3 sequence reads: CASSEAGIGLYNEQFF. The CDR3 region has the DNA TGTGCCAGCAGTGAAGCCGGGATAGGCCTCTACAATGAGCAGTTCTTC.

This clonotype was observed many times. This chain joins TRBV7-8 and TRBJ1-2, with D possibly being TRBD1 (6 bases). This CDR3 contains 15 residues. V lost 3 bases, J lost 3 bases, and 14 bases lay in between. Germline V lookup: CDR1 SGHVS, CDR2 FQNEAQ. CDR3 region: CASSLGRQVDYGYTF. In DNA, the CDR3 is TGTGCCAGCAGCTTGGGCCGACAGGTCGACTATGGCTACACCTTC.

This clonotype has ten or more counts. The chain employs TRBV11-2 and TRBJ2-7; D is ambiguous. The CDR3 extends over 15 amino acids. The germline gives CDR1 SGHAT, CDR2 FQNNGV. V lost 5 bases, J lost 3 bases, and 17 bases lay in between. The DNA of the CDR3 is TGTGCCAGCAGCCGACAACCTGGATCGGGCTACGAGCAGTACTTC. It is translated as CASSRQPGSGYEQYF.

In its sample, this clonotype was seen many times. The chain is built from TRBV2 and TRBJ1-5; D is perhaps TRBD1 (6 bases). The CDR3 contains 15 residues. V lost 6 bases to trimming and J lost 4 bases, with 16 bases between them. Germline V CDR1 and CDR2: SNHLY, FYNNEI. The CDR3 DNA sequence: TGTGCCAGCAGAACGCCAGGGGCGGGTAATCAGCCCCAGCATTTT. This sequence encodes CASRTPGAGNQPQHF. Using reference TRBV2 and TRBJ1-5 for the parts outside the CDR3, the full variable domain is EPEVTQTPSHQVTQMGQEVILRCVPISNHLYFYWYRQILGQKVEFLVSFYNNEISEKSEIFDDQFSVERPDGSNFTLKIRSTKLEDSAMYFCASRTPGAGNQPQHFGDGTRLSIL.